These 2 T cell receptor beta chains share one sample of origin, sequenced in a study of CD8+ T cells in alopecia areata. Treatment indicated: oral pan-JAK inhibitor, 5-10 mg twice daily. RNA was extracted and reverse transcribed into cDNA as the sequencing template. Only in-frame clones appear in the TCRdb table, and some are missing; sequencing was by immunoSEQ multiplex PCR. This repertoire shows about 88,000 clones, 44% found once; its top ten account for around 19%. Sample: CD8+ T cells sorted from blood, taken at week 24, from a patient treated with tofacitinib. The receptors stem from a human donor with alopecia areata.

Comment on this clone: In the same sample, other DNA sequences code for this CDR3. The V and J genes are TRBV29-1 and TRBJ2-2; D gene unclear. V shed 4 bases and J shed 1 base, with 4 bases lying between them. The CDR3 has 12 amino acids. Germline-derived CDR1 and CDR2 are SQVTM and ANQGSEA. CDR3 in amino acids: CSVAGNTGELFF. As DNA, the CDR3 is TGCAGCGTTGCGGGGAACACCGGGGAGCTGTTTTTT.

The chain is built from TRBV28 and TRBJ2-7; D is perhaps TRBD2 (6 bases). Germline CDR1 and CDR2: MDHEN and SYDVKM. V lost 7 bases, J lost 3 bases, and 25 bases lay in between. The CDR3 spans 17 residues. The CDR3 reads CASKSQLEKGGIYEQYF. In nucleotides, the CDR3 is TGTGCCAGCAAAAGTCAGCTTGAGAAGGGAGGAATCTACGAGCAGTACTTC.